These 18 T cell receptor beta chains were sequenced from one sample in a study of shared clonotypes between healthy human individuals. Libraries were prepared by immunoSEQ multiplex PCR; TCRdb keeps only in-frame clonotypes and omits some of them. The repertoire holds millions of clones, approximately 94% seen once, with about 1.1% in the top ten. CD45RO negativity and positive selection for CCR7 defined naive CD8 cells, a population that excluded terminally differentiated effector memory CD45RA+ cells. The specimen sequenced was naive CD8+ T cells sorted from blood. The receptors were sampled from a man younger than 35 in good health.

The chain recombines TRBV4-3 with TRBJ2-7; D call uncertain. The V gene's germline CDR1 is LGHNA and CDR2 YSLEER. Trimming pared 0 bases from V and 2 bases from J, leaving 11 bases between. The CDR3 is 15 amino acids. CDR3 nucleotide sequence: TGCGCCAGCAGCCAAGATAACAGCGTCGCCTACGAGCAGTACTTC. Translating it yields CASSQDNSVAYEQYF.

J is TRBJ2-2 and V is TRBV30; 8 bases match TRBD1. Germline values: CDR1 GTSNPN, CDR2 SVGIG (reference sequence). The CDR3 totals 15 residues. The V gene end was trimmed by 3 bases and the J gene end by 2 bases; junction bases not matched to a gene: 5. CDR3 bases: TGTGCCTGGAGCCCAGGACAGGGAAACACCGGGGAGCTGTTTTTT. It is translated as CAWSPGQGNTGELFF. The entire variable domain, with the rest obtained from reference TRBV30 and TRBJ2-2, is as follows: SQTIHQWPATLVQPVGSPLSLECTVEGTSNPNLYWYRQAAGRGLQLLFYSVGIGQISSEVPQNLSASRPQDRQFILSSKKLLLSDSGFYLCAWSPGQGNTGELFFGEGSRLTVL.

CDR3 loop: CASSELGELLSAFKYF. DNA for the CDR3: TGTGCCAGCAGTGAATTAGGGGAGCTTCTTTCGGCTTTTAAGTACTTC. The J gene is TRBJ2-7, the V gene TRBV6-1; D tentatively reads TRBD1 or TRBD2 (5 bases each). The V gene's germline CDR1 is MNHNS and CDR2 SASEGT. V lost 2 bases, J lost 11 bases, and 25 bases lay in between. The CDR3 sequence is 16 residues long.

The chain employs TRBV6-5 and TRBJ2-7; D tentatively reads TRBD1 or TRBD2 (5 bases each). Germline CDR1 is MNHEY and CDR2 is SVGAGI. The CDR3 length is 16 residues. The V end was cut by 4 bases, the J end by 3 bases, with 19 bases between. CDR3: CASSSNRDGKVYEQYF. DNA for the CDR3: TGTGCCAGCAGTTCCAACCGGGACGGAAAAGTCTACGAGCAGTACTTC.

This clone has only one observation. The chain couples TRBV4-1 to TRBJ2-7; D ambiguous. The CDR3 covers 16 residues. Looked up from germline, CDR1 is MGHRA and CDR2 is YSYEKL. V was trimmed by 0 bases and J by 0 bases, leaving 12 bases between them. CDR3 residues: CASSQEGPGLSYEQYF. The CDR3, as DNA: TGCGCCAGCAGCCAAGAAGGTCCGGGCCTCTCCTACGAGCAGTACTTC.

The chain is built from TRBV30 and TRBJ1-2; D not resolved. Germline CDR1 and CDR2: GTSNPN and SVGIG (reference sequence). The CDR3 totals 14 residues. V lost 2 bases and J 5 bases, leaving 15 bases between the germline ends. Here the CDR3 reads CAWSWEGTYYGYTF. In DNA, the CDR3 is TGTGCCTGGAGTTGGGAGGGAACATATTATGGCTACACCTTC.

Concerning this clone itself: At the DNA level, this CDR3 is encoded by other sequences in the same sample as well. The chain joins TRBV11-2 to TRBJ2-7, with TRBD2 matching over 7 bases. The CDR3 consists of 14 residues. The V gene's germline CDR1 is SGHAT and CDR2 FQNNGV. Trimming removed 3 bases from V and 3 bases from J; junction bases left unmatched: 5. The DNA of the CDR3 is TGTGCCAGCAGCTTGGGGGGGGAGGGCTACGAGCAGTACTTC. This codes for CASSLGGEGYEQYF. Using reference TRBV11-2 and TRBJ2-7 for the parts outside the CDR3, the full variable domain is EAGVAQSPRYKIIEKRQSVAFWCNPISGHATLYWYQQILGQGPKLLIQFQNNGVVDDSQLPKDRFSAERLKGVDSTLKIQPAKLEDSAVYLCASSLGGEGYEQYFGPGTRLTVT.

DNA for the CDR3: TGTGCCAGAAGTCGAAGGACAGGGGGGAATGAGCAGTTCTTC. Its translation: CARSRRTGGNEQFF. The V gene is TRBV5-3, the J gene TRBJ2-1; TRBD1 aligns across 10 bases. TRBV5-3 is known as an ORF, though its function is uncertain. CDR3 length: 14 amino acids. With V trimmed by 5 bases and J by 7 bases, 6 bases remained unmatched.

The chain is built from TRBV29-1 and TRBJ2-7; D may correspond to TRBD1 or TRBD2 (5 bases each). Deletions cut 6 bases from V and 2 bases from J, with 14 bases between. The CDR3 covers 13 residues. CDR1 and CDR2 (germline): SQVTM, ANQGSEA. The CDR3 DNA is TGCAGCGTGGGGGTTGAGACAGCCTACGAGCAGTACTTC. Protein product: CSVGVETAYEQYF.

This clone showed up just once. The V call is TRBV15, the J call TRBJ2-5, with TRBD2 as a possible D gene (5 bases). The CDR3 consists of 15 residues. Trimming shortened V by 7 bases and J by 4 bases, and 19 bases separated the two germline ends. Germline loops: CDR1 LNHNV, CDR2 YYDKDF (reference sequence). The CDR3 DNA follows: TGTGCCACCACCGGCGGGCCGTCCGGAGGAGAGACCCAGTACTTC. Protein sequence: CATTGGPSGGETQYF.

V usage is TRBV2 and J usage is TRBJ2-2; D is unclear. The CDR3 is made up of 14 amino acids. Trimming took off 4 bases at V and 0 bases at J, with 6 bases between the two ends. Germline V CDR1 and CDR2: SNHLY, FYNNEI. This chain's CDR3 is CASSALTNTGELFF. In nucleotides, the CDR3 is TGTGCCAGCAGTGCGCTAACGAACACCGGGGAGCTGTTTTTT.

The V and J genes are TRBV5-4 and TRBJ2-7; 9 positions agree with TRBD2. The CDR3 is 15 residues long. Trimming removed 4 bases from V and 2 bases from J; junction bases left unmatched: 7. From germline, CDR1 is SGHNT and CDR2 YYREEE (reference sequence). CDR3 sequence reads: CASSPSGAPPYEQYF. For the CDR3, the DNA is TGTGCCAGCAGCCCTAGCGGGGCTCCTCCCTACGAGCAGTACTTC.

The rearrangement joins TRBV6-6 to TRBJ2-1; D might be TRBD2 (5 bases). Per the germline V gene, CDR1 is MNHNY and CDR2 is SVGAGI (reference sequence). CDR3 length: 11 amino acids. The germline V and J ends were trimmed by 8 bases and 5 bases, with 7 bases remaining between them. CDR3: CASQLDNEQFF. The CDR3 nucleotides are TGTGCCAGCCAACTAGACAATGAGCAGTTCTTC.

The chain links TRBV7-9 to TRBJ2-7, with unresolved D. Germline V lookup: CDR1 SEHNR, CDR2 FQNEAQ (reference sequence). The CDR3 consists of 16 residues. V lost 0 bases, J lost 3 bases, and 15 bases lay in between. The chain's CDR3 is CASSLAGTHEDYEQYF. The CDR3 DNA sequence: TGTGCCAGCAGCTTAGCGGGCACACATGAAGACTACGAGCAGTACTTC.

The rearrangement links TRBV10-3 to TRBJ2-7; 9 nucleotides agree with TRBD1. CDR1 is ENHRY and CDR2 is SYGVKD in the germline V gene. This CDR3 has 14 amino acids. V lost 7 bases, J lost 3 bases, and 7 bases stayed unmatched. The CDR3 spells CAITRTGADYEQYF. The CDR3 nucleotides are TGTGCCATCACCCGGACAGGGGCTGACTACGAGCAGTACTTC.

Notes on this clone: In the same sample, other DNA sequences code for this CDR3. V gene TRBV28 combines with J gene TRBJ1-1; maybe TRBD1 (6 bases). Germline V gene lookup returns CDR1 MDHEN and CDR2 SYDVKM. V was shortened by 3 bases and J by 1 base, with 9 bases between the two germline ends. The CDR3 runs 14 residues. CDR3 nucleotide sequence: TGTGCCAGCAGTTTGCGGGGACAGAACACTGAAGCTTTCTTT. Amino acids: CASSLRGQNTEAFF.

As regards this clone: Additional DNA sequences in this sample encode the identical CDR3. The rearrangement links TRBV27 to TRBJ2-7; 8 nucleotides align to TRBD2. V gave up 2 bases and J gave up 5 bases; unmatched junction bases: 5. Looked up from germline, CDR1 is MNHEY and CDR2 is SMNVEV (reference sequence). The CDR3 has 14 residues. Written as DNA, the CDR3 is TGTGCCAGCAGTTTAGGACTAGCAGGCCACGAGCAGTACTTC. Its translation is CASSLGLAGHEQYF.

The chain recombines TRBV6-6 with TRBJ1-5, with D hard to call. V dropped 6 bases and J dropped 5 bases, with 11 bases sitting between them. This CDR3 region has 13 residues. Germline V gene data show CDR1 as MNHNY and CDR2 as SVGAGI (reference sequence). In DNA form, the CDR3 reads TGTGCCAGCAGCCCCTTTACGGATCAGCCCCAGCATTTT. Translated: CASSPFTDQPQHF.